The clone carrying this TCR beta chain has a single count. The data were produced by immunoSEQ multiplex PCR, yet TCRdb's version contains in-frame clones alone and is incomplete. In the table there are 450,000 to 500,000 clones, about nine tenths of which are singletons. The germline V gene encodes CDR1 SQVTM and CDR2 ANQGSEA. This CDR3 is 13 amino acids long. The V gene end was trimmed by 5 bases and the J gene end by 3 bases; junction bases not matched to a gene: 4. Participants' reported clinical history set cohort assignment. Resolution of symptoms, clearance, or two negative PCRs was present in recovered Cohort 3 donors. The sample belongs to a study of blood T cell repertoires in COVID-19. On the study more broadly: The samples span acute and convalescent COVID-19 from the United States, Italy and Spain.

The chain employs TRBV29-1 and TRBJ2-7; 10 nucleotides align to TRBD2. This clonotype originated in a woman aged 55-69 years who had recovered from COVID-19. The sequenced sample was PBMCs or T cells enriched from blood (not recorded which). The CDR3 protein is CSVSSGGFYEQYF. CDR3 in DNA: TGCAGCGTTTCTAGCGGGGGCTTCTACGAGCAGTACTTC.